This T cell receptor (beta chain) comes out of a study of neurological immune-mediated disorders. Study outcomes and limitations: The absence of shared CDR3 amino acid sequences among expanded clones across subjects suggests private repertoires in all groups.

The cDNA came from 5'RACE, which used 10-nucleotide random UMIs. Using its own MiXCR run on the 5' RACE reads, TCRdb lists one record per CDR3 protein. Of 50,000 to 80,000 distinct CDR3 sequences in the sample, roughly 3.2% are singletons; the top ten hold roughly 3.7%. Ten or more counts support this clonotype. Its antigen remains unknown. V was clipped by 4 bases and J by 4 bases; unmatched bases: 4. The CDR3 runs to 14 residues. Per the germline V gene, CDR1 is SGDLS and CDR2 is YYNGEE. The receptor was derived from a man aged 35 to 55 with multiple sclerosis. This chain links TRBV9 with TRBJ1-1; TRBD1 matches at 10 bases. The sample consisted of PBMCs. CDR3 nucleotide sequence: TGTGCCAGCAGCCCATGGACAGGGGGCACTGAAGCTTTCTTT. This translates into CASSPWTGGTEAFF.